This TCR beta chain stems from a study of blood T cell repertoires in COVID-19. Study-level information: Italy, Spain and the United States were the sources of the convalescent and acute COVID-19 samples. The analysed material was cDNA or gDNA that came from T cells, B-cell-depleted T cells, or PBMCs.

Those enrolled, adults aged roughly 18 to 100 years, came from 20 to 25 US areas. Under the authors' procedure: For nucleated cells, counts were estimated from reference gene primer amplification. The repertoire was sequenced with immunoSEQ multiplex PCR; TCRdb's copy has only in-frame clones and lacks some. V and J calls and clone size follow that table, whereas D and trimming were derived from the DNA. This sample carries approximately 180,000 clones, 75% to 85% of them seen once, and the ten largest clones take around 17%. The CDR3 contains 14 residues. Germline CDR1 LNHDA, CDR2 SQIVND (reference sequence). V was clipped by 3 bases and J by 3 bases, with 11 bases between them.

Specimen: PBMCs or T cells enriched from blood (not recorded which). V usage is TRBV19 and J usage is TRBJ2-5; D ambiguous. This TCR derives from a woman aged 45 to 65 with acute COVID-19. CDR3 loop: CASSIQNREETQYF. The CDR3, as DNA: TGTGCCAGTAGTATTCAGAACCGGGAAGAGACCCAGTACTTC.